Each of the 22 T cell receptor beta chains below was sequenced from the same sample in a study of T cells in Graves' hyperthyroidism and ophthalmopathy. Regions amplified from RNA transcripts were the TCR beta CDR3 regions. The primer set for the first-round RT-PCR of the TCR CDR3 was HTBI. TCRdb itself ran the multiplex PCR reads through MiXCR, one entry per CDR3 protein. Of under 300,000 distinct CDR3 sequences in the sample, 25% were seen once. Material for sequencing was blood. The receptors originated from a man aged 35-49 years with Graves' hyperthyroidism that later progressed to Graves' ophthalmopathy.

In its sample, this clonotype was seen many times. The chain couples TRBV3-1 to TRBJ2-5; 7 bases agree with TRBD2. V shed 4 bases and J 4 bases; nucleotides not matched to a gene: 3. This CDR3 is built from 13 residues. Germline assignment: CDR1 LGHDT and CDR2 YNNKEL (reference sequence). The CDR3 loop is CASSPREAETQYF. The DNA for the CDR3 is TGTGCCAGCAGCCCCCGGGAGGCAGAGACCCAGTACTTC.

The sample holds many counts of this clonotype. V and J are TRBV4-1 and TRBJ2-7, with D hard to call. The CDR3 is 13 amino acids. Per the germline V gene, CDR1 is MGHRA and CDR2 is YSYEKL. Between the trimmed V and J ends, which lost 2 bases and 3 bases, there was a span of 8 bases. CDR3 sequence (DNA): TGCGCCAGCAGCCAAATAGGGTACTACGAGCAGTACTTC. It is translated as CASSQIGYYEQYF.

This clonotype was detected ten times or more. V is TRBV27 and J is TRBJ2-2; TRBD2 is a possible D gene (6 bases). Trimming removed 5 bases at V and 4 bases at J, with 8 bases between. The CDR3 consists of 13 residues. Germline CDR1 is MNHEY and CDR2 is SMNVEV (reference sequence). The CDR3 region is CASSTEGTGELFF. DNA for the CDR3: TGTGCCAGCAGTACGGAGGGCACCGGGGAGCTGTTTTTT.

The J gene is TRBJ1-5, the V gene TRBV6-1; 12 bases are shared with TRBD1. Germline V CDR1 and CDR2: MNHNS, SASEGT. The CDR3 runs 17 residues. The trim removed 6 bases at V and 7 bases at J, leaving 13 bases unmatched. The CDR3 bases are TGTGCCAGCAGCGCCAGTACCGGGACAGGGGGCCGGCAGCCCCAGCATTTT. Translated: CASSASTGTGGRQPQHF.

V and J are TRBV16 and TRBJ1-3, with D unresolved. In germline, CDR1 is KGHSY, CDR2 FQNENV. This CDR3 spans 15 amino acids. V lost 0 bases to trimming and J lost 0 bases, with 6 bases between them. The CDR3 DNA follows: TGTGCCAGCAGCCAATCTCGAGACTCTGGAAACACCATATATTTT. This sequence encodes CASSQSRDSGNTIYF.

This clonotype was seen ten or more times. The V gene is TRBV20-1, the J gene TRBJ1-1; 7 positions match TRBD1. CDR1 and CDR2 from the germline V gene are DFQATT and SNEGSKA (reference sequence). This CDR3 is built from 15 residues. With V trimmed by 4 bases and J by 1 base, 9 bases remained unmatched. The CDR3 region is CSATTRGQPNTEAFF. The DNA of the CDR3 is TGCAGTGCTACAACCAGGGGACAGCCGAACACTGAAGCTTTCTTT.

In this sample, this clonotype turned up many times. The chain combines TRBV18 with TRBJ2-7, with D possibly being TRBD1 or TRBD2 (5 bases each). There are 16 residues in the CDR3. V was pared by 3 bases and J by 3 bases, with 18 bases between. CDR1 is KGHSH, CDR2 LQKENI, per germline. The chain's CDR3 is CASSPAFAREIYEQYF. CDR3 DNA sequence: TGTGCCAGCTCACCGGCCTTTGCCAGGGAGATCTACGAGCAGTACTTC.

In this sample, this clonotype turned up many times. The V call is TRBV28, the J call TRBJ2-3; possible D gene TRBD2, 5 bases. Trimming left V 3 bases short and J 6 bases short, with 13 bases between. This CDR3 spans 14 amino acids. Germline CDR1 and CDR2: MDHEN and SYDVKM. CDR3 coding DNA: TGTGCCAGCAGTTTTCCCGCTGGCGGGGATACGCAGTATTTT. Its translation: CASSFPAGGDTQYF.

This clonotype was seen many times. The V call is TRBV4-2, the J call TRBJ2-7; 7 bases line up with TRBD1. After removal of 4 bases from V and 1 base from J, the junction contained 10 bases not matched to a gene. CDR3 length: 16 residues. Germline V gene lookup returns CDR1 LGHNA and CDR2 YNFKEQ. The CDR3 nucleotides are TGTGCCAGCAGCCCCCGCAGGGGGACAGCATCCTACGAGCAGTACTTC. Translated, it gives CASSPRRGTASYEQYF.

This chain connects TRBV7-9 to TRBJ2-5, with TRBD1 identical over 7 bases. From germline, CDR1 is SEHNR and CDR2 FQNEAQ (reference sequence). The CDR3 is 15 residues long. J lost 5 bases, V lost 2 bases, and 8 bases had no gene match. CDR3 in amino acids: CASSLPATGFETQYF. CDR3 DNA sequence: TGTGCCAGCAGCTTACCCGCGACAGGGTTCGAGACCCAGTACTTC.

This clonotype showed up many times. The V call is TRBV4-2, the J call TRBJ1-2; TRBD1 is a possible D gene (5 bases). Trimming shortened V by 0 bases and J by 2 bases, and 10 bases separated the two germline ends. The CDR3 covers 15 residues. The germline V gene has CDR1 LGHNA and CDR2 YNFKEQ. CDR3 amino acids: CASSQEFRDNYGYTF. The DNA for the CDR3 is TGTGCCAGCAGCCAAGAGTTCAGGGACAACTATGGCTACACCTTC.

The chain employs TRBV2 and TRBJ2-7; TRBD1 agrees at 9 bases. The V gene's germline CDR1 is SNHLY and CDR2 FYNNEI. V was clipped by 3 bases and J by 2 bases; unmatched bases: 20. CDR3 length equals 20 residues. CDR3 residues: CASSEQGGQGNIPRPYEQYF. In DNA form, the CDR3 reads TGTGCCAGCAGTGAGCAGGGGGGACAGGGAAATATTCCGAGACCCTACGAGCAGTACTTC.

This clonotype occurred many times. V and J are TRBV20-1 and TRBJ2-2; 11 nucleotides match TRBD1. This CDR3 spans 14 amino acids. From germline, CDR1 is DFQATT and CDR2 SNEGSKA (reference sequence). V lost 4 bases and J lost 4; bases outside the gene matches: 2. CDR3 sequence reads: CSAIGTGGTGELFF. CDR3 nucleotides: TGCAGTGCTATCGGGACAGGGGGCACCGGGGAGCTGTTTTTT.

This clonotype was seen ten or more times. The chain has TRBV29-1 and TRBJ2-4; D gene ambiguous. The germline CDR1 and CDR2 sequences are SQVTM and ANQGSEA. The CDR3 sequence is 13 residues long. Trimming removed 7 bases from V and 2 bases from J, with 12 bases in between. CDR3 sequence reads: CSAGPGSKNIQYF. The CDR3 region has the DNA TGCAGCGCGGGCCCGGGCTCCAAAAACATTCAGTACTTC.

This clonotype showed up many times. The chain has TRBV14 and TRBJ2-7; weak D call: TRBD2 (6 bases). This CDR3 is built from 17 residues. V was pared by 5 bases and J by 5 bases, with 25 bases between. Per germline, CDR1 SGHDN and CDR2 FVKESK. The CDR3 DNA reads as TGTGCCAGCAGCAAACCCGGAGGATCGGTAGCGGTAAACGAGCAGTACTTC. As protein: CASSKPGGSVAVNEQYF.

This clonotype has a count of ten or more. The genes are TRBV19 and TRBJ2-7; 9 bases agree with TRBD1. The CDR3 runs 16 residues. After removal of 9 bases from V and 2 bases from J, the junction contained 14 bases not matched to a gene. The V gene's germline CDR1 is LNHDA and CDR2 SQIVND (reference sequence). The CDR3 sequence: CASSNNRDRETYEQYF. In DNA, the CDR3 is TGTGCCAGCTCTAATAACCGGGACAGGGAAACCTACGAGCAGTACTTC.

This clonotype has a count of ten or more. The V call is TRBV19, the J call TRBJ1-5, with TRBD1 matching 7 bases. V was clipped by 2 bases and J by 2 bases; unmatched bases: 6. Germline CDR1 and CDR2: LNHDA and SQIVND (reference sequence). This CDR3 is 16 amino acids long. CDR3 in amino acids: CASSIRQGLGNQPQHF. The CDR3 DNA sequence: TGTGCCAGTAGTATAAGACAGGGTCTGGGCAATCAGCCCCAGCATTTT.

This clonotype was found many times. The chain links TRBV3-1 to TRBJ1-3; no definite D call. The CDR3 extends over 14 amino acids. Germline CDR1 LGHDT, CDR2 YNNKEL (reference sequence). The V gene lost 2 bases and the J gene lost 4 bases, with 9 bases spanning the gap. The CDR3 sequence: CASSQLNWGNTIYF. The CDR3 DNA follows: TGTGCCAGCAGCCAACTAAATTGGGGAAACACCATATATTTT.

This chain uses TRBV30 with TRBJ2-7, with TRBD2 matching over 8 bases. V lost 8 bases to trimming and J lost 6 bases; unmatched junction nucleotides: 9. Germline values: CDR1 GTSNPN, CDR2 SVGIG (reference sequence). This CDR3 contains 12 residues. The CDR3 loop reads CAQIAGPFEQYF. CDR3 sequence (DNA): TGTGCCCAGATAGCGGGACCCTTCGAGCAGTACTTC.

This clonotype was detected ten times or more. CDR3 in amino acids: CASSIVRGPDSGANVLTF. The CDR3 DNA is TGTGCCAGTAGTATAGTACGAGGGCCCGACTCTGGGGCCAACGTCCTGACTTTC. V is TRBV19 and J is TRBJ2-6; possible D gene TRBD2, 5 bases. V was clipped by 1 base and J by 0 bases, with 13 bases between them. The CDR3 runs 18 residues. Germline CDR1 is LNHDA and CDR2 is SQIVND (reference sequence).

This clonotype occurred many times. A clone one base away is much larger, so this may be a read error. V is TRBV28 and J is TRBJ2-7; D unclear. This CDR3 contains 11 residues. With 7 bases removed from V and 5 bases from J, the gap between germline ends came to 9 bases. The germline gives CDR1 MDHEN, CDR2 SYDVKM. The CDR3 bases are TGTGCCAGCAATTTGTGGCACGAGCAGTACTTC. Protein product: CASNLWHEQYF.

This chain joins TRBV12-3 or TRBV12-4 and TRBJ1-6, with 9 bases lining up with TRBD1. There are 15 residues in the CDR3. V was pared by 7 bases and J by 8 bases, with 9 bases of the junction left unmatched. CDR3 sequence (DNA): TGTGCCAGCACGAAGGGACAGGGTAGTTATTCACCCCTCCACTTT. Amino acids: CASTKGQGSYSPLHF.